A single T cell receptor beta chain is shown here with its context. Its antigen remains unknown. One end of the junction varies from germline; a read error may be responsible. Via MiXCR, TCRdb re-called the PCR reads, giving one row per CDR3 protein. The sample lists around 460,000 distinct CDR3 sequences, roughly 24% occurring once. It was from around 20,000 to 990,000 sorted cells, with 10%, 30% or 50% RNA, that naive CD8 libraries came. The CDR3 extends over 12 amino acids. Germline V gives CDR1 GTSNPN, CDR2 SVGIG (reference sequence). This record comes from a study of molecular identifiers for immune sequencing clone quantification. Study findings and constraints: Researchers reportedly could pick up spiked Jurkat TCR RNA from one cell mixed into 1 million or so naive cells.

The specimen was naive CD8+ T cells from blood, with Jurkat cell RNA spiked in. Subset of the sample: FACS-sorted CD8+CD4-CCR7+CD45RA+ naive T cells. This receptor was taken from a human donor in good health. Some libraries in this study had Jurkat cell RNA spiked in. V usage is TRBV30 and J usage is TRBJ1-1; D is perhaps TRBD1 (5 bases). The CDR3 is CVWSVRGTEAFF. The CDR3 DNA reads TGTGTCTGGAGTGTAAGGGGCACTGAAGCTTTCTTT.